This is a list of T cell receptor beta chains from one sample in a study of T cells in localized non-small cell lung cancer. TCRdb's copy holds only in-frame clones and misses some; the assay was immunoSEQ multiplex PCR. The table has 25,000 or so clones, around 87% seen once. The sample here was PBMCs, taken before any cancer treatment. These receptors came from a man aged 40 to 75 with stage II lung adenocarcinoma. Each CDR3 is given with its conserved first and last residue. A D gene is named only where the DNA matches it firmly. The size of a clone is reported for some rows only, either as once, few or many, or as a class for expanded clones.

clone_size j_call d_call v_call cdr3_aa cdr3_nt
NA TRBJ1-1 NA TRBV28 CASSFGLNTEAFF TGTGCCAGCAGTTTTGGGTTGAACACTGAAGCTTTCTTT
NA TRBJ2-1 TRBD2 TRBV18 CASSMSGGYDEQFF TGTGCCAGCTCGATGTCGGGGGGTTACGATGAGCAGTTCTTC
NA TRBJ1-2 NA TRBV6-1 CASSEVGTGARGYTF TGTGCCAGCAGTGAAGTCGGGACGGGGGCTCGCGGCTACACCTTC
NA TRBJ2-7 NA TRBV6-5 CASHLRDEQYF TGTGCCAGCCACCTCAGGGACGAGCAGTACTTC
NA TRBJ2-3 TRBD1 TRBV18 CASSPQGVTDTQYF TGTGCCAGCTCACCTCAGGGGGTCACAGATACGCAGTATTTT
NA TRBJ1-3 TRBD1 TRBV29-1 CSVEWGQRESRGNTIYF TGCAGCGTTGAATGGGGACAGCGGGAGTCTAGGGGAAACACCATATATTTT
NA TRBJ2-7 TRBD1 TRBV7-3 CASSLRTGGYEQYF TGTGCCAGCAGCTTGCGGACAGGGGGATACGAGCAGTACTTC
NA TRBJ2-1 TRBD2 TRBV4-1 CASSQPIGLAGGLDNEQFF TGCGCCAGCAGCCAACCCATCGGACTAGCGGGGGGCCTGGACAATGAGCAGTTCTTC
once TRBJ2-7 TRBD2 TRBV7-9 CASSSDGTSGGSYEQYF TGTGCCAGCAGCTCTGATGGGACTAGCGGGGGCTCCTACGAGCAGTACTTC
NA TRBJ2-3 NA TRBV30 CAWGQDTDTQYF TGTGCCTGGGGGCAGGACACAGATACGCAGTATTTT
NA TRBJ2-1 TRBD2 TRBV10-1 CATRPGGKNEQFF TGCGCCACCCGCCCGGGGGGGAAAAATGAGCAGTTCTTC
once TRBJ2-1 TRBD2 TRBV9 CASSVTSGSWNEQFF TGTGCCAGCAGCGTCACTAGCGGGAGTTGGAATGAGCAGTTCTTC
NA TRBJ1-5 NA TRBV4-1 CASSPPQAGQPQHF TGCGCCAGCAGCCCCCCCCAGGCGGGGCAGCCCCAGCATTTT
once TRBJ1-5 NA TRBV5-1 CASRQDPRADQPQHF TGCGCCAGCAGACAGGATCCCAGGGCCGATCAGCCCCAGCATTTT
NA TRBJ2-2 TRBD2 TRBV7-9 CASSWGASGSFGTGELFF TGTGCCAGCAGCTGGGGGGCTAGCGGGAGTTTTGGCACCGGGGAGCTGTTTTTT
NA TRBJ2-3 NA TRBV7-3 CASSRGGPDTQYF TGTGCCAGCAGCCGGGGTGGCCCAGATACGCAGTATTTT
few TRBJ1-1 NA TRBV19 CASTQIEAFF TGTGCCAGTACCCAAATTGAAGCTTTCTTT
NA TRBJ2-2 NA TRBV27 CASSLQGGTGELFF TGTGCCAGCAGTTTACAAGGGGGGACCGGGGAGCTGTTTTTT
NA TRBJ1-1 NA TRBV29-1 CSVERGEGTEAFF TGCAGCGTTGAGAGGGGAGAGGGGACTGAAGCTTTCTTT
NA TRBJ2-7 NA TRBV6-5 CASSYSTPGGYEQYF TGTGCCAGCAGTTACTCGACTCCGGGTGGCTACGAGCAGTACTTC
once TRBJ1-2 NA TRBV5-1 CASSLYRDRPGPYGYTF TGCGCCAGCAGCCTTTACAGGGATAGACCCGGACCTTATGGCTACACCTTC
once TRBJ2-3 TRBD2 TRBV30 CAWSVGLAGAVDTQYF TGTGCCTGGAGTGTAGGACTAGCGGGTGCCGTGGATACGCAGTATTTT
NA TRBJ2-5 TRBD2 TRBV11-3 CASSPITPTSAGETQYF TGTGCCAGCAGCCCCATCACCCCGACTAGCGCCGGAGAGACCCAGTACTTC
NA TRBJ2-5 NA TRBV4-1 CASSQDRRWETQYF TGCGCCAGCAGCCAAGATAGGCGGTGGGAGACCCAGTACTTC
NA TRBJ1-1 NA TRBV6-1 CASRETGYTEAFF TGTGCCAGCAGGGAAACAGGGTACACTGAAGCTTTCTTT
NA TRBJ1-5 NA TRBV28 CASSRPGDNQPQHF TGTGCCAGCAGTCGGCCAGGCGACAATCAGCCCCAGCATTTT
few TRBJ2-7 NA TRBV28 CASRTPSYEQYF TGTGCCAGCAGGACCCCGTCCTACGAGCAGTACTTC
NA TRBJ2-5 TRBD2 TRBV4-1 CASSQEEWGGETQYF TGCGCCAGCAGCCAAGAAGAGTGGGGGGGTGAGACCCAGTACTTC
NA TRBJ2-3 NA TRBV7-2 CASRTHTDSFGTDTQYF TGTGCCAGCAGGACCCACACGGACAGTTTTGGCACAGATACGCAGTATTTT
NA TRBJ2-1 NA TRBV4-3 CASSQERSGHHNEQFF TGCGCCAGCAGCCAAGAAAGGTCGGGACACCACAATGAGCAGTTCTTC
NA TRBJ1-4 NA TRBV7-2 CASSLGGPRGEKLFF TGTGCCAGCAGCTTAGGAGGTCCCAGAGGTGAAAAACTGTTTTTT
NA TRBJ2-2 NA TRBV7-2 CASSQDGGLASGELFF TGTGCCAGCAGCCAGGACGGGGGGCTCGCCTCGGGGGAGCTGTTTTTT
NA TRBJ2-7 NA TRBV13 CASTFRGSWLSYEQYF TGTGCCAGCACCTTCCGGGGGTCCTGGCTCTCCTACGAGCAGTACTTC
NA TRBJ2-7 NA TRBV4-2 CASSPNLYEQYF TGTGCCAGCAGCCCTAACCTTTACGAGCAGTACTTC
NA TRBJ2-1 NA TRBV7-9 CASSLVFLRGAAGEQFF TGTGCCAGCAGCTTAGTCTTCCTTAGGGGGGCTGCGGGGGAGCAGTTCTTC
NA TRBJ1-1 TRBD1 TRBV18 CASSHRGEPGYAFF TGTGCCAGCTCTCACAGGGGGGAGCCAGGGTATGCTTTCTTT
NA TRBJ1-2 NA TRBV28 CASSSGSYGYTF TGTGCCAGCAGTTCGGGGAGCTATGGCTACACCTTC
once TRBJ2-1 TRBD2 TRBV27 CASSFGAGNEQFF TGTGCCAGCAGTTTTGGAGCGGGAAATGAGCAGTTCTTC
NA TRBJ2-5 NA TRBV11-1 CASSLARTPLYF TGTGCCAGCAGCTTAGCCCGGACACCCCTGTACTTC
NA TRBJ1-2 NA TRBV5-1 CASSQSLLTQDGYGYTF TGCGCCAGCAGCCAGTCCCTTTTGACACAGGATGGATATGGCTACACCTTC
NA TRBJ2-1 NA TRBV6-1 CASSNQGFPQFF TGTGCCAGCTCAAATCAGGGGTTTCCTCAGTTCTTC
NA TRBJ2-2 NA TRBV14 CASSQVGPRELFF TGTGCCAGCAGCCAAGTGGGACCGCGGGAGCTGTTTTTT
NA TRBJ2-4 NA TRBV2 CASRQGVSTSENIQYF TGTGCCAGCAGACAAGGGGTATCTACCTCGGAAAACATTCAGTACTTC
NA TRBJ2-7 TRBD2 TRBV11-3 CASSLEGGSRYEQYF TGTGCCAGCAGCCTAGAGGGCGGGAGTAGGTACGAGCAGTACTTC
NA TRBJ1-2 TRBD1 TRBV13 CASSSGTGVSYGYTF TGTGCCAGCAGCTCCGGGACAGGGGTTAGCTATGGCTACACCTTC
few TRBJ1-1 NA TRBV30 CAWWENTEAFF TGTGCCTGGTGGGAGAACACTGAAGCTTTCTTT
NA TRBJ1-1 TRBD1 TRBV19 CASDPGGVWDTEAFF TGTGCCAGTGACCCAGGGGGCGTTTGGGACACTGAAGCTTTCTTT
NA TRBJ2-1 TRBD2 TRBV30 CACRLAFYNEQFF TGTGCCTGTCGACTAGCGTTCTACAATGAGCAGTTCTTC
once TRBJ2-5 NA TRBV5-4 CASSRPSGETQYF TGTGCCAGCAGCCGCCCCTCAGGGGAGACCCAGTACTTC
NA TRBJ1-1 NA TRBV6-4 CASRVLRDHLNTEAFF TGTGCCAGCAGAGTCCTGAGGGACCACTTAAACACTGAAGCTTTCTTT
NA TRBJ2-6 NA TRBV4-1 CASSQDPPGAGANVLTF TGCGCCAGCAGCCAAGATCCGCCAGGGGCTGGGGCCAACGTCCTGACTTTC
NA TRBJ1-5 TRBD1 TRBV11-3 CASSSGQGQPQHF TGTGCCAGCAGCTCCGGACAGGGGCAGCCCCAGCATTTT
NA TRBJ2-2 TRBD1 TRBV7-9 CASSRTGVGTGELFF TGTGCCAGCAGCCGGACAGGGGTTGGCACCGGGGAGCTGTTTTTT
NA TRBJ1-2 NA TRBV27 CASGSVGGGYTF TGTGCCAGCGGTTCTGTGGGAGGTGGCTACACCTTC
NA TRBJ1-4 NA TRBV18 CASSPLPTKGEKLFF TGTGCCAGCTCACCACTACCAACCAAGGGGGAAAAACTGTTTTTT
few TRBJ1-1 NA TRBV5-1 CASSLSKRDTEAFF TGCGCCAGCAGCTTGTCCAAGAGGGACACTGAAGCTTTCTTT
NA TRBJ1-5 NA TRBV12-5 CASGLGGGVGQPQHF TGTGCTAGTGGTTTGGGGGGTGGGGTTGGTCAGCCCCAGCATTTT
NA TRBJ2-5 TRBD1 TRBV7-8 CASSFRQGLKETQYF TGTGCCAGCAGCTTCCGACAGGGGTTGAAAGAGACCCAGTACTTC
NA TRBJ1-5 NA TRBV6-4 CASSQNSNQPQHF TGTGCCAGCAGCCAGAATAGCAATCAGCCCCAGCATTTT
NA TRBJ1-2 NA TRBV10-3 CAISESGEGNGYTF TGTGCCATCAGTGAGTCCGGGGAGGGGAATGGCTACACCTTC